The clone carrying this T cell receptor (beta chain) showed up just a few times. The target antigen is unknown. The sample originates from a study of T-cell memory formation after mild COVID-19. Regarding the study as a whole: Detection of some responders pre-infection suggested pre-existing cross-reactive memory T cells participated. Clonal second-wave expansions that peaked on day 37 had unconfirmed SARS-CoV-2 specificity. There was a balanced CD4/CD8 profile in clones contracting day 15 to 85, and later expanders leaned CD4+.

Trimming left V 4 bases short and J 6 bases short, with 16 bases between. This CDR3 contains 15 residues. Germline lookup yields CDR1 KGHDR and CDR2 SFDVKD. 5'RACE, which relied on constant-segment primers, yielded TCR alpha and TCR beta cDNA libraries carrying sample barcodes and UMIs. TCRdb fed the 5' RACE reads into MiXCR, producing one record per CDR3 protein. The sample has fewer than 600,000 distinct CDR3 sequences; about 20% are singletons. The sequencing sample was made of PBMCs or a T cell subset sorted from them (not recorded which). The rearrangement links TRBV24-1 to TRBJ2-3; D remains unclear. The receptor was isolated from an adult woman who had mild COVID-19 (a few samples of this study predate the infection). Cell type and time point are not known. The DNA of the CDR3 is TGTGCCACCAGTGACTCACCGGGCAGAAGGGATACGCAGTATTTT. Encoded protein: CATSDSPGRRDTQYF.